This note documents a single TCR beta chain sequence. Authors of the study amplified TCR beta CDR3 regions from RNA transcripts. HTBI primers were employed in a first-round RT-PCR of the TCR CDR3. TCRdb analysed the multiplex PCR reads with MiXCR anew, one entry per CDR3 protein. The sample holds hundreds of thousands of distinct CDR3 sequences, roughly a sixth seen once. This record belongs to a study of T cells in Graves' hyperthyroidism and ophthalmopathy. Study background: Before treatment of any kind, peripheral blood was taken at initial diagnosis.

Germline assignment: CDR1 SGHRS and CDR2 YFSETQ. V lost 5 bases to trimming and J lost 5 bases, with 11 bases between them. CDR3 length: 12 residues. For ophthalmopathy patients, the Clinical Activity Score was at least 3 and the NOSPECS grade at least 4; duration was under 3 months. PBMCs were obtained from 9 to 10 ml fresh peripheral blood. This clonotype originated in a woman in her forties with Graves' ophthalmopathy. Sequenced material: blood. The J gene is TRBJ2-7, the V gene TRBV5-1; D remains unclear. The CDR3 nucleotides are TGCGCCAGCAGATCCGTGGACGACGAGCAGTACTTC. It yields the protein CASRSVDDEQYF. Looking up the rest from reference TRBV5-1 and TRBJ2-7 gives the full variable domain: KAGVTQTPRYLIKTRGQQVTLSCSPISGHRSVSWYQQTPGQGLQFLFEYFSETQRNKGNFPGRFSGRQFSNSRSEMNVSTLELGDSALYLCASRSVDDEQYFGPGTRLTVT.